These T cell receptor beta chains were read from a single sample in a study of early T cells in non-severe SARS-CoV-2 infection. TCRdb called the 5' RACE reads again in MiXCR, with one record for every CDR3 protein. The sample lists tens of thousands of distinct CDR3 sequences, about 4.5% occurring once. This specimen consisted of whole blood, obtained at baseline. These receptors came from an adult who was a healthcare worker with PCR-confirmed SARS-CoV-2 infection or an uninfected control (not recorded which). Both conserved end residues are part of each CDR3. The D gene is left open where the match is weak. Clone size appears in some rows only: once, few, many, or a class for an expanded clone.

CDR3 | DNA | J | D | V | size
CASSVDRLYGYTF | TGTGCCAGCAGCGTAGACAGACTCTATGGCTACACCTTC | TRBJ1-2 | NA | TRBV11-3 | NA
CASSLSGGGGETQYF | TGTGCCAGCAGCTTATCCGGCGGGGGAGGAGAGACCCAGTACTTC | TRBJ2-5 | TRBD2 | TRBV7-3 | NA
CASSQDLAGGDTQYF | TGCGCCAGCAGCCAAGATCTGGCGGGGGGAGATACGCAGTATTTT | TRBJ2-3 | TRBD2 | TRBV4-3 | many
CASSLRGALNEQFF | TGTGCCAGCAGCTTACGGGGGGCACTCAATGAGCAGTTCTTC | TRBJ2-1 | NA | TRBV7-6 | many
CASSPSETQYF | TGTGCCAGCAGCCCATCGGAGACCCAGTACTTC | TRBJ2-5 | NA | TRBV6-2/TRBV6-3 | many
CASSLSPAGQETQYF | TGTGCCAGCAGCTTAAGCCCTGCAGGGCAAGAGACCCAGTACTTC | TRBJ2-5 | NA | TRBV7-6 | many
CASRGQGDTEAFF | TGTGCCAGCAGGGGACAGGGCGACACTGAAGCTTTCTTT | TRBJ1-1 | TRBD1 | TRBV6-6 | many
CASSLNVAGIYSNQPQHF | TGTGCCAGCAGCTTGAATGTGGCAGGGATCTATAGCAATCAGCCCCAGCATTTT | TRBJ1-5 | NA | TRBV5-5 | few
CASSRHSGSSYNEQFF | TGTGCCAGCAGCCGACATAGCGGGAGCTCCTACAATGAGCAGTTCTTC | TRBJ2-1 | TRBD2 | TRBV7-2 | many
CASGFSGNTEAFF | TGTGCTAGTGGTTTTTCAGGGAACACTGAAGCTTTCTTT | TRBJ1-1 | NA | TRBV12-5 | many
CSALLSGAGNTEAFF | TGCAGTGCCCTCCTCAGCGGGGCGGGAAACACTGAAGCTTTCTTT | TRBJ1-1 | NA | TRBV20-1 | many
CASSSRLGVQNTIYF | TGTGCCAGCAGCTCCCGTTTAGGCGTCCAGAACACCATATATTTT | TRBJ1-3 | NA | TRBV9 | many
CASSESAEVQETQYF | TGTGCCAGCAGTGAGTCGGCAGAAGTTCAAGAGACCCAGTACTTC | TRBJ2-5 | NA | TRBV25-1 | many
CASALLAGGAETQYF | TGTGCCAGCGCTCTTCTAGCGGGGGGAGCAGAGACCCAGTACTTC | TRBJ2-5 | TRBD2 | TRBV11-2 | many
CASSFPDSSNTEAFF | TGTGCCAGCTCCTTTCCGGACAGCTCGAACACTGAAGCTTTCTTT | TRBJ1-1 | NA | TRBV18 | many